These 16 T cell receptor beta chains originate from one sample sequenced in a study of T cell responses to AZD1222 COVID-19 vaccine. The data were produced by immunoSEQ multiplex PCR, yet TCRdb's version contains in-frame clones alone and is incomplete. The sample yields about 140,000 clones, 80% to 95% seen once. The sample here was peripheral blood, taken 28 days after the second AZD1222 dose. The receptor set was obtained from an adult who received the AZD1222 COVID-19 vaccine.

The chain couples TRBV5-1 to TRBJ2-7; 7 nucleotides align to TRBD2. The CDR3 has 17 amino acids. V was pared by 0 bases and J by 3 bases, with 12 bases of the junction left unmatched. Looked up from germline, CDR1 is SGHRS and CDR2 is YFSETQ. The DNA for the CDR3 is TGCGCCAGCAGCTTGGTTGCGGGAGCGCGAAAGGGCTACGAGCAGTACTTC. Protein product: CASSLVAGARKGYEQYF.

This CDR3 reads CASSSSELAKNIQYF. Written as DNA, the CDR3 is TGTGCCAGCAGTTCTTCCGAACTAGCCAAAAACATTCAGTACTTC. The chain couples TRBV27 to TRBJ2-4; D is undetermined. V lost 4 bases and J 0 bases, leaving 10 bases between the germline ends. The CDR3 contains 15 residues. Germline V gene data show CDR1 as MNHEY and CDR2 as SMNVEV (reference sequence).

The DNA for the CDR3 is TGTGCCAGCAGCAACACTAGGGGGGACACAGATACGCAGTATTTT. It yields the protein CASSNTRGDTDTQYF. V and J are TRBV6-5 and TRBJ2-3; D may match TRBD1 or TRBD2 (6 bases each). The CDR3 contains 15 residues. V was cut by 6 bases and J by 2 bases, with 15 bases left in between. The germline V gene encodes CDR1 MNHEY and CDR2 SVGAGI.

CDR3 in DNA: TGCGCCAGCAGCTTGTACAGGGTCACTGAAGCTTTCTTT. Its protein is CASSLYRVTEAFF. The chain couples TRBV5-1 to TRBJ1-1; possible D gene TRBD1, 6 bases. V was shortened by 1 base and J by 4 bases, with 8 bases between the two germline ends. The germline CDR1 and CDR2 sequences are SGHRS and YFSETQ. This CDR3 has 13 amino acids.

The rearrangement joins TRBV28 to TRBJ2-3; no clear D gene. There are 14 residues in the CDR3. The germline gives CDR1 MDHEN, CDR2 SYDVKM. V dropped 2 bases and J dropped 2 bases, with 8 bases sitting between them. This chain's CDR3 is CASSLGQVTDTQYF. Here the CDR3 DNA reads TGTGCCAGCAGTTTAGGGCAGGTCACAGATACGCAGTATTTT.

The genes are TRBV19 and TRBJ2-5; D possibly corresponds to TRBD2 (5 bases). CDR3 length: 13 amino acids. Per the germline V gene, CDR1 is LNHDA and CDR2 is SQIVND (reference sequence). The V and J ends lost 7 bases and 4 bases respectively, with 13 bases between them. This chain's CDR3 is CASKDYGVETQYF. The DNA of the CDR3 is TGTGCCAGTAAAGATTACGGGGTAGAGACCCAGTACTTC.

Written as DNA, the CDR3 is TGTGCCAGCAGCCAACAGGGGAATAGCAATCAGCCCCAGCATTTT. This translates into CASSQQGNSNQPQHF. The rearrangement uses TRBV6-6 and TRBJ1-5; 7 nucleotides line up with TRBD1. With 6 bases clipped from V and 0 bases from J, the junction kept 5 bases outside the gene matches. This CDR3 has 15 amino acids. Germline V gene lookup returns CDR1 MNHNY and CDR2 SVGAGI (reference sequence).

The rearrangement uses TRBV14 and TRBJ2-1; D is ambiguous. Germline V gene lookup returns CDR1 SGHDN and CDR2 FVKESK. The CDR3 contains 15 residues. The germline V and J ends were trimmed by 5 bases and 5 bases, with 16 bases remaining between them. Here the CDR3 reads CASSGSWGWDNEQFF. In DNA, the CDR3 is TGTGCCAGCAGCGGTTCCTGGGGTTGGGACAATGAGCAGTTCTTC.

This clone was picked up one time. The CDR3 bases are TGCAGCGTTGATCCCGGGGAAAACATTCAGTACTTC. It is translated as CSVDPGENIQYF. The chain employs TRBV29-1 and TRBJ2-4, with a weak D call TRBD2 (5 bases). Looked up from germline, CDR1 is SQVTM and CDR2 is ANQGSEA. CDR3 length equals 12 residues. V shed 3 bases and J shed 5 bases, with 8 bases lying between them. Full variable domain (missing parts from reference TRBV29-1 and TRBJ2-4): SAVISQKPSRDICQRGTSLTIQCQVDSQVTMMFWYRQQPGQSLTLIATANQGSEATYESGFVIDKFPISRPNLTFSTLTVSNMSPEDSSIYLCSVDPGENIQYFGAGTRLSVL.

This chain joins TRBV6-5 and TRBJ1-3; D not certain. Germline V lookup: CDR1 MNHEY, CDR2 SVGAGI. The V and J ends lost 0 bases and 0 bases respectively, with 9 bases between them. The CDR3 covers 16 residues. The CDR3 sequence is CASSYSIGNSGNTIYF. For the CDR3, the DNA is TGTGCCAGCAGTTACTCCATCGGGAACTCTGGAAACACCATATATTTT.

The rearrangement links TRBV12-3 or TRBV12-4 to TRBJ2-7; possibly TRBD1 for D (6 bases). CDR3 length equals 13 residues. Between the trimmed V and J ends, which lost 3 bases and 2 bases, there was a span of 8 bases. As DNA, the CDR3 is TGTGCCAGCAGTTTCTCAGGGGCCTACGAGCAGTACTTC. Translating it yields CASSFSGAYEQYF.

The chain combines TRBV6-5 with TRBJ2-5, with D possibly TRBD2 on 6 matching bases. There are 15 residues in the CDR3. Per germline, CDR1 MNHEY and CDR2 SVGAGI. Trimming removed 1 base at V and 4 bases at J, with 13 bases between. CDR3 in DNA: TGTGCCAGCAGTTACTTAGCGGAGGGGCGAGAGACCCAGTACTTC. Translating it yields CASSYLAEGRETQYF.

This chain links TRBV5-4 with TRBJ1-1; 8 bases map to TRBD1. This CDR3 has 15 amino acids. The germline V gene encodes CDR1 SGHNT and CDR2 YYREEE (reference sequence). The V and J ends lost 3 bases and 1 base, in that order; junction bases with no gene match: 5. CDR3 amino acids: CASSWGGQGNTEAFF. The CDR3 region has the DNA TGTGCCAGCAGCTGGGGAGGACAGGGGAACACTGAAGCTTTCTTT.

The rearrangement uses TRBV7-3 and TRBJ2-5, with 8 nucleotides matching TRBD2. J gave up 5 bases and V 1 base, and 6 bases lay outside the gene matches. The length of the CDR3 is 15 residues. CDR1 and CDR2 (germline): SGHTA, FQGTGA. The CDR3 bases are TGTGCCAGCAGCTTAAGTCTAGCGGGCCCGGAGACCCAGTACTTC. Translated, it gives CASSLSLAGPETQYF.

V and J are TRBV3-1 (or the pseudogene TRBV3-2) and TRBJ2-5; 8 bases agree with TRBD1. Losses at the gene ends were 2 bases for V and 2 bases for J; bases not matched to a gene: 1. Germline lookup yields CDR1 LGHDT and CDR2 YNNKEL (reference sequence). This CDR3 region has 14 residues. CDR3 in amino acids: CASSQNRGQETQYF. CDR3 nucleotides: TGTGCCAGCAGCCAAAACAGGGGGCAAGAGACCCAGTACTTC.

This clone came up once. This chain connects TRBV5-1 to TRBJ2-7, with TRBD2 matching over 11 bases. Germline lookup yields CDR1 SGHRS and CDR2 YFSETQ. This CDR3 is built from 15 residues. Trimming cost V 5 bases and J 1 base; bases outside gene matches: 5. In DNA form, the CDR3 reads TGCGCCAGCAGGGTAGCGGGAGGGCCGTCCTACGAGCAGTACTTC. This gives the protein CASRVAGGPSYEQYF.